One sample yielded the 22 T cell receptor beta chains listed below, sequenced in a study of blood T cell repertoires in COVID-19. Libraries were prepared by immunoSEQ multiplex PCR; TCRdb keeps only in-frame clonotypes and omits some of them. The sample yields 200,000 to 250,000 clones, under 90% seen once. Sequenced material: peripheral blood. These TCRs come from a woman over 75 with acute or convalescent COVID-19.

This clone was observed a few times. The chain links TRBV9 to TRBJ1-2; 7 bases agree with TRBD1. The germline CDR1 and CDR2 sequences are SGDLS and YYNGEE. CDR3 size: 14 residues. After removal of 0 bases from V and 3 bases from J, the junction contained 2 bases not matched to a gene. CDR3 in DNA: TGTGCCAGCAGCGTAGAACAGGGGTACTATGGCTACACCTTC. It codes for CASSVEQGYYGYTF.

The chain links TRBV5-6 to TRBJ1-5, with D possibly TRBD1 on 5 matching bases. Germline V gene sequence: CDR1 SGHDT, CDR2 YYEEEE. This CDR3 is built from 12 residues. V shed 0 bases and J shed 11 bases, with 9 bases lying between them. The chain's CDR3 is CASSLAGRAQHF. CDR3 DNA: TGTGCCAGCAGCTTGGCTGGCAGGGCCCAGCATTTT.

The chain recombines TRBV6-5 with TRBJ1-2; the D is unclear. CDR1 and CDR2 (germline): MNHEY, SVGAGI. V dropped 7 bases and J dropped 4 bases, with 7 bases sitting between them. The CDR3 is made up of 11 amino acids. CDR3 loop: CASNSFYGYTF. The CDR3, as DNA: TGTGCCAGCAACTCGTTCTATGGCTACACCTTC.

This clone was found a few times. The J gene is TRBJ2-7, the V gene TRBV9; 8 bases are a match to TRBD2. The CDR3 covers 13 residues. The ends lost 4 bases at V and 5 bases at J; junction bases unmatched: 5. Per the germline V gene, CDR1 is SGDLS and CDR2 is YYNGEE. The CDR3: CASSPTSAHEQYF. In DNA form, the CDR3 reads TGTGCCAGCAGCCCGACTAGCGCCCACGAGCAGTACTTC. Filled out from reference TRBV9 and TRBJ2-7, the complete variable domain reads DSGVTQTPKHLITATGQRVTLRCSPRSGDLSVYWYQQSLDQGLQFLIQYYNGEERAKGNILERFSAQQFPDLHSELNLSSLELGDSALYFCASSPTSAHEQYFGPGTRLTVT.

The chain is built from TRBV19 and TRBJ1-2, with 7 bases aligning to TRBD1. CDR1 LNHDA and CDR2 SQIVND come from the germline V gene (reference sequence). CDR3 size: 14 residues. The ends lost 1 base at V and 4 bases at J; junction bases unmatched: 3. CDR3 DNA: TGTGCCAGTAGTATAGGACGGGACAGCTATGGCTACACCTTC. Amino acid sequence: CASSIGRDSYGYTF.

A single count supports this clone. At one of its ends the junction is not consistent with the germline gene, which may arise from a read error. The rearrangement joins TRBV11-2 to TRBJ2-3; TRBD1 might be the D (5 bases). The CDR3 is 16 amino acids. Per germline, CDR1 SGHAT and CDR2 FQNNGV. CDR3 region: CASSLKGRALHRYAVF. In DNA, the CDR3 is TGTGCCAGCAGCTTAAAAGGCAGGGCCCTGCACAGATACGCAGTATTT.

CDR3 nucleotide sequence: TGTGCCATCAGTGAGCCTGAGCGGGGGGGCCACAATGAGCAGTTCTTC. Encoded protein: CAISEPERGGHNEQFF. V gene TRBV10-3 combines with J gene TRBJ2-1, with 10 bases aligning to TRBD2. This CDR3 contains 16 residues. Trimming cost V 2 bases and J 5 bases; bases outside gene matches: 6. Germline V gene sequence: CDR1 ENHRY, CDR2 SYGVKD.

The chain links TRBV7-2 to TRBJ1-1; D perhaps matches TRBD1 (6 bases). Germline CDR1 reads SGHTA; CDR2 reads FQGNSA. The CDR3 covers 14 residues. V was pared by 5 bases and J by 7 bases, with 17 bases between. CDR3 in amino acids: CASSAAGGGGEAFF. CDR3 DNA sequence: TGTGCCAGCAGCGCAGCGGGCGGGGGCGGTGAAGCTTTCTTT.

The table lists this clone with a few counts. The chain joins TRBV19 to TRBJ1-5; TRBD1 matches 8 bases. This CDR3 has 14 amino acids. Trimming took 5 bases from V and 7 from J; bases not matched to a gene: 7. From germline, CDR1 is LNHDA and CDR2 SQIVND (reference sequence). CDR3 bases: TGTGCCAGTAGTCGGACAGGGATCAGCCAGCCCCAGCATTTT. Protein: CASSRTGISQPQHF.

As for this clone: The junction shows a germline mismatch at one end, possibly a read error. The J gene is TRBJ1-2, the V gene TRBV25-1, with D tentatively TRBD1 (6 bases). CDR1 and CDR2 (germline): MGHDK, SYGVNS. There are 11 residues in the CDR3. CDR3: CASSGMGPQGF. Here the CDR3 DNA reads TGTGCCAGCAGTGGAATGGGCCCACAGGGATTC.

This clone was counted a single time. CDR3 in amino acids: CASSLDRGGGEKLFF. In nucleotides, the CDR3 is TGTGCCAGCAGTCTAGACAGGGGCGGGGGTGAAAAACTGTTTTTT. The chain is built from TRBV6-5 and TRBJ1-4; TRBD1 agrees at 8 bases. The CDR3 has 15 residues. Looked up from germline, CDR1 is MNHEY and CDR2 is SVGAGI. The ends lost 5 bases at V and 7 bases at J; junction bases unmatched: 9.

This clone was seen just once. The gene calls are TRBV5-4 and TRBJ2-3, with D possibly matching TRBD2 (5 bases). Germline V gives CDR1 SGHNT, CDR2 YYREEE (reference sequence). The CDR3 runs to 14 residues. With 4 bases removed from V and 0 bases from J, the gap between germline ends came to 9 bases. The CDR3, as DNA: TGTGCCAGCAGCCATTCTAGCAGCACAGATACGCAGTATTTT. Its translation is CASSHSSSTDTQYF.

Notes on this clone: Germline is not matched at one junction end, which may reflect a read error. The chain links TRBV5-1 to TRBJ2-7; maybe TRBD2 (7 bases). The CDR3 has 15 amino acids. Per the germline V gene, CDR1 is SGHRS and CDR2 is YFSETQ. The CDR3 nucleotides are TGCGCCAGCAGCTGGGGCGGGGGCCTCCTACGAGCAGTGGACTTC. It translates to CASSWGGGLLRAVDF.

The sample holds a few counts of this clone. The chain carries TRBV19 and TRBJ1-1, with TRBD1 identical over 8 bases. This CDR3 is built from 15 residues. Germline CDR1 and CDR2: LNHDA and SQIVND (reference sequence). With V trimmed by 7 bases and J by 0 bases, 7 bases remained unmatched. CDR3 amino acids: CASKGTGNMNTEAFF. CDR3 sequence (DNA): TGTGCCAGTAAAGGGACAGGCAATATGAACACTGAAGCTTTCTTT.

The genes are TRBV3-1 (or the pseudogene TRBV3-2) and TRBJ2-7, with D possibly being TRBD2 (5 bases). Germline CDR1 is LGHDT and CDR2 is YNNKEL (reference sequence). The ends were cut back, 4 bases at V and 1 base at J, with 8 bases in the middle. CDR3 length: 13 residues. The CDR3 is CASSLPGSYEQYF. DNA of the CDR3: TGTGCCAGCAGCCTCCCGGGATCCTACGAGCAGTACTTC.

This chain joins TRBV19 and TRBJ1-3; tentative D call: TRBD1 (5 bases). This CDR3 contains 15 residues. The V end lost 10 bases, the J end lost 0 bases, and 16 bases lay between the germline ends. Germline V gene data show CDR1 as LNHDA and CDR2 as SQIVND (reference sequence). The CDR3 DNA is TGTGCCACCCGGGGGAACGACCACTCTGGAAACACCATATATTTT. Translation gives CATRGNDHSGNTIYF.

The chain is built from TRBV19 and TRBJ2-5, with TRBD2 matching over 12 bases. The CDR3 covers 15 residues. The trim removed 6 bases at V and 2 bases at J, leaving 4 bases unmatched. Germline CDR1 reads LNHDA; CDR2 reads SQIVND (reference sequence). The CDR3 DNA sequence: TGTGCCAGTAGGAGACTAGCGGGGGAACAAGAGACCCAGTACTTC. Its protein product is CASRRLAGEQETQYF.

The genes are TRBV5-6 and TRBJ2-5; weak D call: TRBD1 (6 bases). The CDR3 extends over 14 amino acids. Germline CDR1 and CDR2: SGHDT and YYEEEE. V dropped 4 bases and J dropped 2 bases, with 12 bases sitting between them. CDR3 residues: CASSPGQIQETQYF. In DNA form, the CDR3 reads TGTGCCAGCAGCCCAGGACAGATTCAAGAGACCCAGTACTTC. The whole variable domain, remainder taken from reference TRBV5-6 and TRBJ2-5, is DAGVTQSPTHLIKTRGQQVTLRCSPKSGHDTVSWYQQALGQGPQFIFQYYEEEERQRGNFPDRFSGHQFPNYSSELNVNALLLGDSALYLCASSPGQIQETQYFGPGTRLLVL.

The chain recombines TRBV9 with TRBJ2-5, with 13 nucleotides matching TRBD2. With 2 bases clipped from V and 9 bases from J, the junction kept 7 bases outside the gene matches. The CDR3 loop spans 15 amino acids. Germline assignment: CDR1 SGDLS and CDR2 YYNGEE. The DNA for the CDR3 is TGTGCCAGCAGCGTCGGGACTAGCGGGGCCCACCCCCAGTACTTC. Translated: CASSVGTSGAHPQYF.

The V and J genes are TRBV20-1 and TRBJ1-3; D ambiguous. Trimming left V 3 bases short and J 4 bases short, with 7 bases between. This CDR3 region has 12 residues. The germline V gene has CDR1 DFQATT and CDR2 SNEGSKA (reference sequence). The CDR3 protein is CSASVLGNTIYF. The CDR3 DNA reads TGCAGTGCTAGTGTACTAGGAAACACCATATATTTT.

This sequence joins TRBV7-2 and TRBJ2-1; TRBD2 is a possible D gene (5 bases). Between the trimmed V and J ends, which lost 4 bases and 10 bases, there was a span of 17 bases. This CDR3 comprises 14 residues. CDR1 is SGHTA and CDR2 is FQGNSA in the germline V gene. CDR3 bases: TGTGCCAGCAGCTCCCTCGGACTGGTTGTGGAGCAGTTCTTC. It translates to CASSSLGLVVEQFF.

This clone was recorded once. The gene calls are TRBV13 and TRBJ1-1; D is ambiguous. V was shortened by 5 bases and J by 7 bases, with 17 bases between the two germline ends. The CDR3 covers 14 residues. In germline, CDR1 is PRHDT, CDR2 FYEKMQ (reference sequence). The CDR3 here is CASSPLHEVSEAFF. The CDR3 coding sequence is TGTGCCAGCAGCCCCCTCCATGAGGTCAGTGAAGCTTTCTTT.